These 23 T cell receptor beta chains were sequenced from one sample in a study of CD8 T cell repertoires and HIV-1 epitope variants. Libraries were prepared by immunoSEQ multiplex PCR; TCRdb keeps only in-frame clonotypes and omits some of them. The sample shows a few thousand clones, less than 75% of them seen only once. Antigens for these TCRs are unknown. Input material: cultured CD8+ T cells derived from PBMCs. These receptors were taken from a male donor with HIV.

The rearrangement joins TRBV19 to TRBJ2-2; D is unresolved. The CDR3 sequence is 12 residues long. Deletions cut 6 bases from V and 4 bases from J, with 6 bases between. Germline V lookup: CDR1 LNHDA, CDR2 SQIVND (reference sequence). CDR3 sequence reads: CASRTTTGELFF. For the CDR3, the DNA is TGTGCCAGTAGAACGACCACCGGGGAGCTGTTTTTT.

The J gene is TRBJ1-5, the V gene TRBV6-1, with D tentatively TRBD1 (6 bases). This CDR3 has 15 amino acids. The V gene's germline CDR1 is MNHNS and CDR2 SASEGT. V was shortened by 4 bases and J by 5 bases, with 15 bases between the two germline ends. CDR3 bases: TGTGCCAGCAGTGGGGGGCAGGGGATACATCAGCCCCAGCATTTT. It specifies CASSGGQGIHQPQHF.

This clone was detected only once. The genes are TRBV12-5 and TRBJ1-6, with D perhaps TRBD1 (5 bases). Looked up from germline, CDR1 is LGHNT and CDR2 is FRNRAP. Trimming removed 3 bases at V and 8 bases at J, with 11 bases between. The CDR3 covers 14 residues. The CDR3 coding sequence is TGTGCTAGTGGTTTTAGACAGACGGATTCACCCCTCCACTTT. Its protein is CASGFRQTDSPLHF.

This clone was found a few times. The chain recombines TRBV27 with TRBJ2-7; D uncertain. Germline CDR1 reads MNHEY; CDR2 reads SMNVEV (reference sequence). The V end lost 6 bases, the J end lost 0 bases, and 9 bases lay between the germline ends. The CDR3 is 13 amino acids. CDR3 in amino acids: CASRNWDSYEQYF. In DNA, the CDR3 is TGTGCCAGCAGGAACTGGGACTCCTACGAGCAGTACTTC.

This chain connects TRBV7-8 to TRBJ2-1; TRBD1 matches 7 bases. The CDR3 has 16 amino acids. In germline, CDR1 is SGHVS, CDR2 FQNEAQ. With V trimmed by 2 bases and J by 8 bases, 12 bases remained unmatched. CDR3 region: CASSLTLQGRGHEQFF. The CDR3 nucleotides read TGTGCCAGCAGCTTAACCTTACAGGGGCGCGGGCATGAGCAGTTCTTC.

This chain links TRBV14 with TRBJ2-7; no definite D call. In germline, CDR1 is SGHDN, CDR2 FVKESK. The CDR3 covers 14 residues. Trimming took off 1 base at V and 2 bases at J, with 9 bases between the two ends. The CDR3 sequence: CASSQGPIPYEQYF. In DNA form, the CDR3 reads TGTGCCAGCAGCCAAGGTCCCATTCCCTACGAGCAGTACTTC.

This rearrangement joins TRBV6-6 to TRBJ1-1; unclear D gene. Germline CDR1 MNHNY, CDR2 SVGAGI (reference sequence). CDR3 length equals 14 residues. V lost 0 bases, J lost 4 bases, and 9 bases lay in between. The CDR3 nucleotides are TGTGCCAGCAGTTACTCGAGGGAAACCACTGAAGCTTTCTTT. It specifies CASSYSRETTEAFF.

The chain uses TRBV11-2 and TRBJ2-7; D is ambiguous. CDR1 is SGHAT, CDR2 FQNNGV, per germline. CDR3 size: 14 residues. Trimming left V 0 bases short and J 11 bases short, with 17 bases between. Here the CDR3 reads CASSLEFLPWEEYF. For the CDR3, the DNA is TGTGCCAGCAGCTTAGAGTTTCTGCCATGGGAAGAGTACTTC.

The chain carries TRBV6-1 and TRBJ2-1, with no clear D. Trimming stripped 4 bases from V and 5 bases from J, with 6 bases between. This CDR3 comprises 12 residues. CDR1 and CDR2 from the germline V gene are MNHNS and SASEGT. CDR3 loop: CASSATDNEQFF. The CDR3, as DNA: TGTGCCAGCAGTGCCACGGACAATGAGCAGTTCTTC.

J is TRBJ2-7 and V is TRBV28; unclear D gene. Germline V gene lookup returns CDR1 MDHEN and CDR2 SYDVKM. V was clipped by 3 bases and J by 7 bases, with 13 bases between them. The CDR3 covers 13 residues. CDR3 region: CASSLRPQTEQYF. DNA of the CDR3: TGTGCCAGCAGTTTGAGGCCCCAGACAGAGCAGTACTTC. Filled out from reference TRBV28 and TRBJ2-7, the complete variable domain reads DVKVTQSSRYLVKRTGEKVFLECVQDMDHENMFWYRQDPGLGLRLIYFSYDVKMKEKGDIPEGYSVSREKKERFSLILESASTNQTSMYLCASSLRPQTEQYFGPGTRLTVT.

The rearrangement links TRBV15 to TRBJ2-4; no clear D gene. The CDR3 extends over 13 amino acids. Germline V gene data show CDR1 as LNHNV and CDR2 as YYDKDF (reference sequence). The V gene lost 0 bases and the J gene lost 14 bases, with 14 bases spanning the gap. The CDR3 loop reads CATSRDPTIPKYF. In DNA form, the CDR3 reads TGTGCCACCAGCAGAGACCCGACAATTCCCAAGTACTTC.

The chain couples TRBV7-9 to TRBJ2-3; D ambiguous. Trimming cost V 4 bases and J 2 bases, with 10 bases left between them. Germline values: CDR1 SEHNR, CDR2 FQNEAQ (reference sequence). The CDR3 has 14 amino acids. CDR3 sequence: CASSSLRPTDTQYF. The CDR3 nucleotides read TGTGCCAGCAGCTCCCTGCGGCCCACAGATACGCAGTATTTT.

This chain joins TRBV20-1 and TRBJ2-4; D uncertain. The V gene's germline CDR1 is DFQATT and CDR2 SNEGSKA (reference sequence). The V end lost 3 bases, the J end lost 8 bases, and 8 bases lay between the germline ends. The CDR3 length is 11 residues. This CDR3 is CSARHNHIQYF. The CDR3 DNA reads TGCAGTGCTAGGCACAACCACATTCAGTACTTC.

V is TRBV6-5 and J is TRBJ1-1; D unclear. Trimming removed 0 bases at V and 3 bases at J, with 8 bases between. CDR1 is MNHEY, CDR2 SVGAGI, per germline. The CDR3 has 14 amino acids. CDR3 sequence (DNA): TGTGCCAGCAGTTACTCGACGGGGTACACTGAAGCTTTCTTT. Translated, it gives CASSYSTGYTEAFF.

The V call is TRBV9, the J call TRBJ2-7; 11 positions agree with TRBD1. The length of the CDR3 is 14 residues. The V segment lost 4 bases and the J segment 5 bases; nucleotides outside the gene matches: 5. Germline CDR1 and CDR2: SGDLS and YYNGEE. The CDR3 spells CASSRTGGGDEQYF. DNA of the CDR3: TGTGCCAGCAGCCGGACAGGGGGCGGCGACGAGCAGTACTTC. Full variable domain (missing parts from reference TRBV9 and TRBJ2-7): DSGVTQTPKHLITATGQRVTLRCSPRSGDLSVYWYQQSLDQGLQFLIQYYNGEERAKGNILERFSAQQFPDLHSELNLSSLELGDSALYFCASSRTGGGDEQYFGPGTRLTVT.

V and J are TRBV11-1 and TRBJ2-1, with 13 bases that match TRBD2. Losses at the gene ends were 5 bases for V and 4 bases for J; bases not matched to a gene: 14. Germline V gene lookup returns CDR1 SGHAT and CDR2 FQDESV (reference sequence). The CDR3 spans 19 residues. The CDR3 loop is CASSPIPGLAGTSYNEQFF. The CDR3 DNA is TGTGCCAGCAGCCCAATCCCGGGACTAGCGGGGACCTCTTACAATGAGCAGTTCTTC.

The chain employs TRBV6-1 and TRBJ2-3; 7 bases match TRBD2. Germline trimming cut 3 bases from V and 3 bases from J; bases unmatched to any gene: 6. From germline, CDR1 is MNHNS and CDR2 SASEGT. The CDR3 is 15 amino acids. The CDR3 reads CASSDRWEGTDTQYF. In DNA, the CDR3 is TGTGCCAGCAGTGATAGGTGGGAGGGAACAGATACGCAGTATTTT.

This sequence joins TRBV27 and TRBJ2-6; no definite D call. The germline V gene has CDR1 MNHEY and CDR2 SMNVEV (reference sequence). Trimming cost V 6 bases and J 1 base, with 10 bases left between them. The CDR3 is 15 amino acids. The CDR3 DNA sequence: TGTGCCAGCAGCTTAGGCCCTTCTGGGGCCAACGTCCTGACTTTC. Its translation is CASSLGPSGANVLTF.

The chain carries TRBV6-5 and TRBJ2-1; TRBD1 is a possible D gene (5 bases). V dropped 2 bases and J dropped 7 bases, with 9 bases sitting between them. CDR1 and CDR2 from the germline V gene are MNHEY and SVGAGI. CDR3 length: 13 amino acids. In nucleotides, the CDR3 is TGTGCCAGCAGTTACGCAGGGTTAAATGAGCAGTTCTTC. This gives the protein CASSYAGLNEQFF.

This CDR3 is CASYDTSTNEKLFF. CDR3 in DNA: TGTGCCAGTTATGACACCTCAACTAATGAAAAACTGTTTTTT. The J gene is TRBJ1-4, the V gene TRBV19, with no clear D. V lost 8 bases and J lost 0, with 10 bases in between. Germline CDR1 and CDR2: LNHDA and SQIVND (reference sequence). The CDR3 sequence is 14 residues long.

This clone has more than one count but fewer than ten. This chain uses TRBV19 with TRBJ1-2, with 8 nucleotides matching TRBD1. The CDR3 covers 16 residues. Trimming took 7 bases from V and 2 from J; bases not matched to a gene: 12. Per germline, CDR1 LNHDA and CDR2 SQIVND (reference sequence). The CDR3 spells CASTPTEQGGNYGYTF. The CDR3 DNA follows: TGTGCCAGTACCCCTACCGAACAGGGGGGGAACTATGGCTACACCTTC. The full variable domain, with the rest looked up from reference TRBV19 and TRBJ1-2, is DGGITQSPKYLFRKEGQNVTLSCEQNLNHDAMYWYRQDPGQGLRLIYYSQIVNDFQKGDIAEGYSVSREKKESFPLTVTSAQKNPTAFYLCASTPTEQGGNYGYTFGSGTRLTVV.

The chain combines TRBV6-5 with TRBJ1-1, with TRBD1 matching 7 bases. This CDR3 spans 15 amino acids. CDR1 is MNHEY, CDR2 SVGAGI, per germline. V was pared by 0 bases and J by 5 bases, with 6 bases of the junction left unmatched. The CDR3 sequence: CASSYSDRLRTEAFF. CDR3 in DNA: TGTGCCAGCAGTTACTCGGACAGGCTTAGGACTGAAGCTTTCTTT.

CDR3 region: CASSLGGGTFSYEQYF. CDR3 DNA sequence: TGTGCCAGCAGCTTGGGAGGTGGGACATTTTCCTACGAGCAGTACTTC. The chain uses TRBV5-6 and TRBJ2-7; possible D gene TRBD1, 6 bases. The germline gives CDR1 SGHDT, CDR2 YYEEEE. The CDR3 length is 16 residues. V dropped 0 bases and J dropped 1 base, with 14 bases sitting between them.